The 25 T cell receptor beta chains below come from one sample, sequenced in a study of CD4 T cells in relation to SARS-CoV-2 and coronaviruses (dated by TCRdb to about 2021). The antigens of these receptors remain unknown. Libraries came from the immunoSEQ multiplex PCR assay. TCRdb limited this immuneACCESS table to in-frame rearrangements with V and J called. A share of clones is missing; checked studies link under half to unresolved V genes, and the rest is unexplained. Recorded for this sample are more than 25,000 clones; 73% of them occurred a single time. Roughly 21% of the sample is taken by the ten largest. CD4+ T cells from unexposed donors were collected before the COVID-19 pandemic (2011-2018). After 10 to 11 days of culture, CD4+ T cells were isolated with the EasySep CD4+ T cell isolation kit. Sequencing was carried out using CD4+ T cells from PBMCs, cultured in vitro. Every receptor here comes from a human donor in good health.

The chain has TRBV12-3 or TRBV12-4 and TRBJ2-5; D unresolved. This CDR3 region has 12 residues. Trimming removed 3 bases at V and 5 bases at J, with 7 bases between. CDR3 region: CASSFNGETQYF. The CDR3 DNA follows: TGTGCCAGCAGTTTCAACGGTGAGACCCAGTACTTC.

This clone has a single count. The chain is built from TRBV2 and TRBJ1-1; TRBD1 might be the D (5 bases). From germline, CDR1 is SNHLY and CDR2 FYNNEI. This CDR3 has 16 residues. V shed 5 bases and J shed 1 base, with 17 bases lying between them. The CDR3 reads CASSKSRGHPNTEAFF. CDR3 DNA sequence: TGTGCCAGCAGTAAAAGCAGAGGACACCCGAACACTGAAGCTTTCTTT.

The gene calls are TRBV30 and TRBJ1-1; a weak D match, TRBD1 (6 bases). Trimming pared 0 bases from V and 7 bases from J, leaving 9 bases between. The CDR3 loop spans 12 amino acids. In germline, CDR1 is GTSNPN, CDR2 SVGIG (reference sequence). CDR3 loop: CAWSVRQDEAFF. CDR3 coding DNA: TGTGCCTGGAGTGTACGACAGGATGAAGCTTTCTTT.

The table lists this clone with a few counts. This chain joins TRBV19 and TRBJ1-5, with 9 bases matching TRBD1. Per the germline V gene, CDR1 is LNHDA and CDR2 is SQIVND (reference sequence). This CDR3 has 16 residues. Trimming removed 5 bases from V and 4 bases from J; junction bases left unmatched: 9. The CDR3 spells CASSPRGTGSNQPQHF. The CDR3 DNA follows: TGTGCCAGTAGTCCTAGGGGGACAGGGTCTAATCAGCCCCAGCATTTT.

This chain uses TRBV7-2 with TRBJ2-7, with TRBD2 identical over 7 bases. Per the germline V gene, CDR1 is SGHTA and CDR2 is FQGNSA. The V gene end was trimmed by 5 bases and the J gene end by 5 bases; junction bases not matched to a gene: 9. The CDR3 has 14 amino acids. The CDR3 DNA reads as TGTGCCAGCAGCACCGGGGGGAGTCTTAACGAGCAGTACTTC. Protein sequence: CASSTGGSLNEQYF.

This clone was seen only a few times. The CDR3 reads CASGSTWAGYGTGELFF. In nucleotides, the CDR3 is TGTGCTAGTGGTTCCACCTGGGCGGGGTATGGCACCGGGGAGCTGTTTTTT. The V gene is TRBV12-5, the J gene TRBJ2-2; TRBD2 is a possible D gene (6 bases). Per germline, CDR1 LGHNT and CDR2 FRNRAP. This CDR3 spans 17 amino acids. V was shortened by 4 bases and J by 4 bases, with 19 bases between the two germline ends.

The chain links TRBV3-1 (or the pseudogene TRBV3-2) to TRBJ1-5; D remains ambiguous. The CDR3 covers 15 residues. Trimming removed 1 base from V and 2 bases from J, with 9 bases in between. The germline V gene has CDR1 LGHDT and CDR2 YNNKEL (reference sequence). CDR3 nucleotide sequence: TGTGCCAGCAGCCAAGGCCTGTGGGGCAATCAGCCCCAGCATTTT. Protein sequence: CASSQGLWGNQPQHF.

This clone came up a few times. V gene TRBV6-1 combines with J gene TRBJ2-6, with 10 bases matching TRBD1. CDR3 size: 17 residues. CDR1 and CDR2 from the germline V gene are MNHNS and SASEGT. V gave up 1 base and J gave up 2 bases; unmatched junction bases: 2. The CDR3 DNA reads TGTGCCAGCAGTGAAGGACAGGGGGCGCCTGGGGCCAACGTCCTGACTTTC. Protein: CASSEGQGAPGANVLTF.

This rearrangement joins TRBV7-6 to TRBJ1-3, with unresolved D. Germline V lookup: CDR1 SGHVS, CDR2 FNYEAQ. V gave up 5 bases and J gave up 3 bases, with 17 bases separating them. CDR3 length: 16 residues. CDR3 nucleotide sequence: TGTGCCAGCAGCCGCCTGGACGCCTGGGGTGGAAACACCATATATTTT. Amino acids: CASSRLDAWGGNTIYF.

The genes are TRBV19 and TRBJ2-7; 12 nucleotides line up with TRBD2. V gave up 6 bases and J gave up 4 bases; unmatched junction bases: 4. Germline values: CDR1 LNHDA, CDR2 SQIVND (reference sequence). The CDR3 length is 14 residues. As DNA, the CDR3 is TGTGCCAGTAGGACTAGCGGGAGACATTACGAGCAGTACTTC. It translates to CASRTSGRHYEQYF.

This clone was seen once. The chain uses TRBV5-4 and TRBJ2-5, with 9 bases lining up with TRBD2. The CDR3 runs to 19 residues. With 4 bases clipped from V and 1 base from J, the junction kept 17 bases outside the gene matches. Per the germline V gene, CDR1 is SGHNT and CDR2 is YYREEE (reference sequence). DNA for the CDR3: TGTGCCAGCAGCCCCACCTTTGTCTCTAGCGGGGCGGTCCAAGAGACCCAGTACTTC. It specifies CASSPTFVSSGAVQETQYF.

The CDR3 nucleotides are TGTGCCCCCCTCGGGGTCACTGAAGCTTTCTTT. It encodes CAPLGVTEAFF. The chain has TRBV27 and TRBJ1-1; no reliable D call. V lost 11 bases and J lost 4, with 11 bases in between. CDR1 and CDR2 (germline): MNHEY, SMNVEV (reference sequence). The CDR3 loop spans 11 amino acids.

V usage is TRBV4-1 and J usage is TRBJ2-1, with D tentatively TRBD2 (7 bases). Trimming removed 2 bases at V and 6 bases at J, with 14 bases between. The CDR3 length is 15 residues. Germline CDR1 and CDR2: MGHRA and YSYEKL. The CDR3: CASSQTPGGLNEQFF. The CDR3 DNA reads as TGCGCCAGCAGCCAAACACCGGGGGGCCTCAATGAGCAGTTCTTC.

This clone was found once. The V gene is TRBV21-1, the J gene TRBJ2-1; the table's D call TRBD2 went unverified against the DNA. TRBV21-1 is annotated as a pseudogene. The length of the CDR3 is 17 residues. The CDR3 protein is CASSSLRLAALYNEQFF. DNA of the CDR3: TGTGCCAGCAGCTCCTTGAGGCTAGCGGCCCTCTACAATGAGCAGTTCTTC.

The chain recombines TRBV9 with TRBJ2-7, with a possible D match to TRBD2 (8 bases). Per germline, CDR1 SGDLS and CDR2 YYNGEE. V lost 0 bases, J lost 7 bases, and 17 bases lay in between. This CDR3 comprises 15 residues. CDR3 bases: TGTGCCAGCAGCGTAGATCTCGCGGGGGGACAGGAGCAGTACTTC. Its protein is CASSVDLAGGQEQYF. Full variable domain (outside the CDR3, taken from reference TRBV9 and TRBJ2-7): DSGVTQTPKHLITATGQRVTLRCSPRSGDLSVYWYQQSLDQGLQFLIQYYNGEERAKGNILERFSAQQFPDLHSELNLSSLELGDSALYFCASSVDLAGGQEQYFGPGTRLTVT.

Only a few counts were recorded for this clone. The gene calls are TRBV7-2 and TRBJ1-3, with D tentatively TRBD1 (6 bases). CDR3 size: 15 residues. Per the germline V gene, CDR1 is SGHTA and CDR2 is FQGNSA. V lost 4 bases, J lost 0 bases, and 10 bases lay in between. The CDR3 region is CASSSSGVSGNTIYF. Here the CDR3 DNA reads TGTGCCAGCAGCTCGTCAGGGGTCTCTGGAAACACCATATATTTT.

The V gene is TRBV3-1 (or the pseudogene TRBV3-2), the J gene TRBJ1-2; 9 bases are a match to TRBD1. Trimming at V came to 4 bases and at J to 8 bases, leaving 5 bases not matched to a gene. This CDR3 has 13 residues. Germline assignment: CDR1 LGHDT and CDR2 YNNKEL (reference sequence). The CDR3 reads CASSRQGVEGYTF. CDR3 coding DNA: TGTGCCAGCAGCCGACAGGGGGTAGAGGGCTACACCTTC.

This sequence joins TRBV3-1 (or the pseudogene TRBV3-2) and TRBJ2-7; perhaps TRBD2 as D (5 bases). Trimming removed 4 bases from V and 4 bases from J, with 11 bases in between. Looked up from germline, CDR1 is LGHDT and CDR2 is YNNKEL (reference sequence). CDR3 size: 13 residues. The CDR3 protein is CASSPGGLYEQYF. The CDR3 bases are TGTGCCAGCAGCCCCGGCGGGCTGTACGAGCAGTACTTC.

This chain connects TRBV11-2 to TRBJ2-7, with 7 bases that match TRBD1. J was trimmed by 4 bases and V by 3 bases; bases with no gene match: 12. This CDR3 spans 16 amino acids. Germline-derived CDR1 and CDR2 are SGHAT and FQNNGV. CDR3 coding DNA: TGTGCCAGCAGCTTTCAAGGGGGCGGGTTCGCTTACGAGCAGTACTTC. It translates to CASSFQGGGFAYEQYF.

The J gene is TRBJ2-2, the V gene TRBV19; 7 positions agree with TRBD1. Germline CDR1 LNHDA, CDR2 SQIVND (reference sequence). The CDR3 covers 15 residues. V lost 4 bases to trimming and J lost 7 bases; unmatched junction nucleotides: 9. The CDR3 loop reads CASSTGTVTSGELFF. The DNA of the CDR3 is TGTGCCAGTAGTACTGGGACAGTCACTAGCGGGGAGCTGTTTTTT.

DNA of the CDR3: TGTGCCAGCAGCTTCGGGCTAGCGGGAGCTCGTAATGAGCAGTTCTTC. Protein product: CASSFGLAGARNEQFF. This chain connects TRBV7-2 to TRBJ2-1, with 10 bases lining up with TRBD2. CDR3 length equals 16 residues. The V gene end was trimmed by 3 bases and the J gene end by 7 bases; junction bases not matched to a gene: 9. In germline, CDR1 is SGHTA, CDR2 FQGNSA.

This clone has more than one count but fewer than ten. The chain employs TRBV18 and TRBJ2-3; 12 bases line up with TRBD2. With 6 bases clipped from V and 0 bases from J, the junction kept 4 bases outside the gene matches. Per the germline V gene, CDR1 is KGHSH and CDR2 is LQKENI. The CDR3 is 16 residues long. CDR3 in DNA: TGTGCCAGCTCCCCTGGACTAGCGGGGAGCACAGATACGCAGTATTTT. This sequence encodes CASSPGLAGSTDTQYF.

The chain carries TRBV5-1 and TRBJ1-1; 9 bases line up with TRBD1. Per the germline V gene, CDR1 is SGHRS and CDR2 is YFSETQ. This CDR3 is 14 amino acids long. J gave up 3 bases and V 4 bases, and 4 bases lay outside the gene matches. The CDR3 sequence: CASSIDRGDTEAFF. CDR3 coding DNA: TGCGCCAGCAGCATAGACAGGGGGGACACTGAAGCTTTCTTT.

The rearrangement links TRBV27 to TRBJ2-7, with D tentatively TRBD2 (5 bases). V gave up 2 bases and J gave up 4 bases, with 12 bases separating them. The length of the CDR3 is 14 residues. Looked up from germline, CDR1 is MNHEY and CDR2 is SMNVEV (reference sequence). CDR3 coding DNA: TGTGCCAGCAGTTTAAGTACGGGATTATACGAGCAGTACTTC. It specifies CASSLSTGLYEQYF.

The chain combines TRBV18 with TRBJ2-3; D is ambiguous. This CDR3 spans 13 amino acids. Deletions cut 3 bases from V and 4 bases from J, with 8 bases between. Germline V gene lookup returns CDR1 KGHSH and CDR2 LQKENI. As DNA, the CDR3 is TGTGCCAGCTCACCCCTGCGGTCAGATACGCAGTATTTT. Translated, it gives CASSPLRSDTQYF. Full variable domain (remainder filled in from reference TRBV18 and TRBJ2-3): NAGVMQNPRHLVRRRGQEARLRCSPMKGHSHVYWYRQLPEEGLKFMVYLQKENIIDESGMPKERFSAEFPKEGPSILRIQQVVRGDSAAYFCASSPLRSDTQYFGPGTRLTVL.